The rows below give T cell receptor beta chains drawn from one sample of a study of T cell changes during pregnancy in multiple sclerosis. Sequenced by immunoSEQ multiplex PCR; TCRdb stores in-frame clones only, minus some. This table holds about 39,000 clones, nearly 90% found once. The specimen was CD8+ T cells from peripheral blood mononuclear cells, collected in the first trimester of pregnancy. The receptors shown here come from a female donor with multiple sclerosis, enrolled in a pregnancy study. The CDR3 runs from the conserved cysteine through the conserved F or W. The order of the fields is clone size, D gene, J gene, CDR3 length, V gene, CDR3 protein, CDR3 DNA. A D gene is named only where the DNA matches it firmly. For some rows the clone size is stated as once, few or many, or as a class when expanded; others skip it.

once	-	TRBJ2-1	13	TRBV27	CASSLRGAGEQFF	TGTGCCAGCAGTCTTCGCGGGGCCGGTGAGCAGTTCTTC
-	TRBD1	TRBJ2-5	16	TRBV9	CASSVQGTGVQETQYF	TGTGCCAGCAGCGTCCAGGGGACAGGAGTCCAAGAGACCCAGTACTTC
-	-	TRBJ1-1	13	TRBV9	CASSVERNTEAFF	TGTGCCAGCAGCGTAGAGAGAAACACTGAAGCTTTCTTT
-	-	TRBJ1-1	12	TRBV7-9	CASSLGQYEAFF	TGTGCCAGCAGCTTAGGACAGTATGAAGCTTTCTTT
-	TRBD1	TRBJ2-7	19	TRBV30	CAWSPDRVGERYKSYEQYF	TGTGCCTGGAGTCCCGACAGGGTCGGAGAGAGGTATAAGTCCTACGAGCAGTACTTC
-	-	TRBJ1-2	15	TRBV7-9	CASRPPKEPEYGYTF	TGTGCCAGCAGGCCCCCAAAGGAGCCTGAATATGGCTACACCTTC
-	-	TRBJ1-1	15	TRBV7-8	CASHERQNVNTEAFF	TGTGCCAGCCATGAGAGACAGAACGTGAACACTGAAGCTTTCTTT
-	-	TRBJ1-1	15	TRBV19	CASSIVHAGNTEAFF	TGTGCCAGTAGTATAGTCCATGCAGGGAACACTGAAGCTTTCTTT
once	TRBD1	TRBJ1-3	19	TRBV12-5	CASGFQVEDRGGSGNTIYF	TGTGCTAGTGGTTTTCAGGTAGAGGACAGGGGAGGATCTGGAAACACCATATATTTT
few	-	TRBJ1-5	14	TRBV9	CASSVGGINQPQHF	TGTGCCAGCAGCGTGGGAGGGATCAATCAGCCCCAGCATTTT
once	TRBD1	TRBJ1-2	17	TRBV9	CASSVTESPGQGYGYTF	TGTGCCAGCAGCGTAACCGAAAGTCCGGGACAGGGCTATGGCTACACCTTC
few	TRBD2	TRBJ2-3	15	TRBV6-5	CASSLTSGDADTQYF	TGTGCCAGCAGTCTGACTAGCGGGGACGCAGATACGCAGTATTTT
-	TRBD2	TRBJ2-5	14	TRBV9	CASSGLAGEETQYF	TGTGCCAGCAGCGGACTAGCGGGGGAAGAGACCCAGTACTTC
-	-	TRBJ1-1	16	TRBV6-5	CASSYKRGGWNTEAFF	TGTGCCAGCAGTTACAAGAGGGGAGGGTGGAACACTGAAGCTTTCTTT
once	-	TRBJ1-6	14	TRBV13	CASSLGGNNSPLHF	TGTGCCAGCAGCCTCGGGGGGAATAATTCACCCCTCCACTTT
large	-	TRBJ1-1	14	TRBV19	CASSPTTVYTEAFF	TGTGCCAGTAGTCCCACGACAGTCTACACTGAAGCTTTCTTT
-	-	TRBJ1-1	14	TRBV27	CASSLAAALTRAFF	TGTGCCAGCAGTTTAGCTGCGGCCCTTACGAGAGCTTTCTTT
-	-	TRBJ1-6	15	TRBV7-6	CASSLGQSDNSPLHF	TGTGCCAGCAGCTTAGGACAGAGCGATAATTCACCCCTCCACTTT
-	-	TRBJ2-2	15	TRBV6-4	CASSDRSRDTGELFF	TGTGCCAGCAGTGACAGGTCCAGGGACACCGGGGAGCTGTTTTTT
-	-	TRBJ1-2	14	TRBV10-2	CASSGVDSDYGYTF	TGCGCCAGCAGTGGGGTGGACAGTGACTATGGCTACACCTTC
-	-	TRBJ1-5	16	TRBV21-1	CASSKADRDANQPQHF	TGTGCCAGCAGCAAAGCGGACAGGGACGCGAATCAGCCCCAGCATTTT
-	TRBD2	TRBJ2-5	16	TRBV4-2	CASSQEVGGAQETQYF	TGTGCCAGCAGCCAAGAAGTCGGGGGGGCCCAAGAGACCCAGTACTTC
-	TRBD1	TRBJ1-2	11	TRBV6-4	CARRQGNGYTF	TGTGCCAGAAGACAGGGAAATGGCTACACCTTC
-	TRBD1	TRBJ2-7	16	TRBV5-1	CASSQGWTGGRDEQYF	TGCGCCAGCAGCCAGGGATGGACAGGGGGGAGGGACGAGCAGTACTTC
-	TRBD1	TRBJ2-5	14	TRBV4-1	CASSQQGDAETQYF	TGCGCCAGCAGCCAGCAGGGGGATGCGGAGACCCAGTACTTC
-	-	TRBJ2-5	14	TRBV30	CAWSRGEYQETQYF	TGTGCCTGGAGTCGTGGAGAGTACCAAGAGACCCAGTACTTC
-	-	TRBJ2-1	11	TRBV9	CASSVADEQFF	TGTGCCAGCAGCGTAGCAGATGAGCAGTTCTTC
-	TRBD2	TRBJ2-3	18	TRBV5-8	CASSGGRGGPLGGDTQYF	TGTGCCAGCAGCGGGGGCCGGGGGGGCCCCTTGGGTGGAGATACGCAGTATTTT
-	-	TRBJ1-2	14	TRBV15	CATSRMTQSYGYTF	TGTGCCACCAGCAGGATGACTCAAAGCTATGGCTACACCTTC
-	TRBD2	TRBJ2-1	15	TRBV9	CASTPGGGSYNEQFF	TGTGCCAGCACCCCGGGAGGGGGATCCTACAATGAGCAGTTCTTC
once	TRBD1	TRBJ2-5	15	TRBV7-9	CASSRPGQGRETQYF	TGTGCCAGCAGCCGCCCGGGACAGGGGAGAGAGACCCAGTACTTC
-	TRBD1	TRBJ1-2	15	TRBV29-1	CSFQLGTGGNYGYTF	TGCAGTTTCCAACTTGGGACAGGAGGGAACTATGGCTACACCTTC
-	-	TRBJ1-2	14	TRBV6-1	CASSPGEGSYGYTF	TGTGCCAGCAGCCCGGGGGAGGGCTCCTATGGCTACACCTTC
-	TRBD1	TRBJ1-2	15	TRBV7-9	CASSPWTGANYGYTF	TGTGCCAGCAGCCCTTGGACAGGAGCTAACTATGGCTACACCTTC
-	-	TRBJ2-1	16	TRBV18	CASSPPDRQGANEQFF	TGTGCCAGCTCACCACCCGACAGGCAGGGCGCCAATGAGCAGTTCTTC
-	TRBD1	TRBJ2-7	12	TRBV7-8	CASSRGQLEQYF	TGTGCCAGCAGCCGGGGACAGCTCGAGCAGTACTTC
-	-	TRBJ1-1	14	TRBV6-1	CASSEDWGGTEAFF	TGTGCCAGCAGTGAAGACTGGGGGGGAACTGAAGCTTTCTTT
-	TRBD1	TRBJ1-1	15	TRBV27	CASSPLTGYGTEAFF	TGTGCCAGCAGTCCCCTGACAGGGTACGGGACTGAAGCTTTCTTT
-	-	TRBJ1-2	12	TRBV7-8	CASSPPEAGYTF	TGTGCCAGCAGCCCGCCGGAGGCTGGCTACACCTTC
-	TRBD1	TRBJ2-2	17	TRBV12-5	CASGLVPGQGYTGELFF	TGTGCTAGTGGTCTCGTACCTGGACAGGGTTACACCGGGGAGCTGTTTTTT
-	-	TRBJ1-1	15	TRBV4-1	CASSQVGGLTTEAFF	TGCGCCAGCAGCCAAGTGGGGGGGCTGACGACTGAAGCTTTCTTT
-	TRBD2	TRBJ2-4	14	TRBV30	CAWSGPSGEYIQSF	TGTGCCTGGAGTGGCCCTAGCGGGGAATATATTCAGTCCTTC
-	-	TRBJ2-3	16	TRBV13	CASSPAGTMSTDTQYF	TGTGCCAGCAGCCCCGCCGGGACAATGTCCACAGATACGCAGTATTTT
-	-	TRBJ1-5	13	TRBV7-8	CASSLGANQPQHF	TGTGCCAGCAGCCTGGGCGCCAATCAGCCCCAGCATTTT
-	TRBD1	TRBJ1-1	16	TRBV6-5	CASSYIGTGENTEAFF	TGTGCCAGCAGTTACATCGGGACAGGGGAGAACACTGAAGCTTTCTTT
-	-	TRBJ2-3	12	TRBV13	CASSVQPDTQYF	TGTGCCAGCAGCGTACAGCCAGATACGCAGTATTTT
-	TRBD1	TRBJ2-4	14	TRBV5-6	CASSPGTGASRVLF	TGTGCCAGCAGCCCTGGGACAGGGGCGAGTCGGGTCCTTTTC
-	-	TRBJ1-2	14	TRBV9	CASSRDKHNYGYTF	TGTGCCAGCAGCCGGGACAAACATAACTATGGCTACACCTTC
-	-	TRBJ1-1	14	TRBV9	CASSRGAGNTEAFF	TGTGCCAGCAGCCGTGGGGCAGGGAACACTGAAGCTTTCTTT
-	TRBD1	TRBJ1-1	13	TRBV23-1	CASSQRQGGEAFF	TGCGCCAGCAGCCAGAGACAGGGAGGTGAAGCTTTCTTT
-	TRBD2	TRBJ2-5	12	TRBV9	CASNRGGETQYF	TGTGCCAGCAATCGGGGGGGGGAGACCCAGTACTTC
-	TRBD1	TRBJ2-1	12	TRBV9	CASSPNRDSQFF	TGTGCCAGCAGCCCCAACCGGGACAGCCAGTTCTTC
-	-	TRBJ1-6	13	TRBV10-3	CAISPSSGGPLHF	TGTGCCATCAGTCCTAGTTCCGGGGGACCCCTCCACTTT
-	TRBD1	TRBJ1-6	15	TRBV15	CATSGRTGTNSPLHF	TGTGCCACCAGCGGGCGGACAGGGACCAATTCACCCCTCCACTTT
-	-	TRBJ2-7	14	TRBV10-3	CAISDRDTSYEQYF	TGTGCCATCAGTGACCGGGACACCTCCTACGAGCAGTACTTC
-	TRBD2	TRBJ2-3	14	TRBV6-5	CASRPGLAADTQYF	TGTGCCAGCAGACCCGGACTAGCGGCAGATACGCAGTATTTT